This is a list of T cell receptor beta chains from one sample in a study of cytomegalovirus exposure and HLA in healthy donors. Sequenced by immunoSEQ multiplex PCR; TCRdb stores in-frame clones only, minus some. The sample has about 100,000 clones, approximately 76% seen once; the top ten hold roughly 19%. Input material: PBMCs. These receptors came from an older woman in good health and CMV-seropositive. The CDR3 runs from the conserved cysteine through the conserved F or W. D genes are given only for firm matches.

CASSPRDKFVLAKNIQYF TRBJ2-4 TRBV7-2 .
CASSDRQTSSGNTIYF TRBJ1-3 TRBV18 .
CSAKTSGTYEQYF . TRBV29-1 TRBD2
CASRALEMKQETQYF TRBJ2-5 TRBV6-1 .
CSAATRDRHNEQFF TRBJ2-1 TRBV29-1 TRBD1
CASSPSAGLITDTQYF TRBJ2-3 TRBV9 TRBD2
CASGDRGLYNEQFF TRBJ2-1 TRBV10-2 TRBD1
CAISESTDRGPTNEKLFF TRBJ1-4 TRBV10-3 TRBD1
CSVDADRPTNYGYTF TRBJ1-2 TRBV29-1 .
CAWSWEGNNEKLFF TRBJ1-4 TRBV30 .
CASSLGQATSYEQYF TRBJ2-7 TRBV5-6 .
CASSLTLVGSGNTIYF TRBJ1-3 TRBV11-2 .
CASSEGGYEQYF TRBJ2-7 TRBV2 .
CASSSRSWRDTGELFF TRBJ2-2 TRBV13 .
CASSRMNREGTEAFF TRBJ1-1 TRBV14 .
CASSGVVGTEAFF TRBJ1-1 TRBV2 .
CASSLMGSSYEQYF TRBJ2-7 TRBV5-1 .
CASSSRHRDRQHEKLFF TRBJ1-4 TRBV5-1 TRBD1
CASSLGGGGSYEQYF TRBJ2-7 TRBV28 .
CASSFNRGGEKLFF TRBJ1-4 TRBV7-6 .
CASSWLDGTDGYTF TRBJ1-2 TRBV7-9 TRBD1
CASRAQGAGGYTF TRBJ1-2 TRBV6-6 TRBD1
CASSYSGTANNEKLFF TRBJ1-4 TRBV6-5 .
CASSMWTGLNTEAFF TRBJ1-1 TRBV19 TRBD1
CAISERMRGSSYNEQFF TRBJ2-1 TRBV10-3 TRBD2
CAIGGLAGRYEQYF TRBJ2-7 TRBV10-3 TRBD2
CASSLDIDRAQPQHF TRBJ1-5 TRBV11-2 TRBD1
CAISGTNTGELFF TRBJ2-2 TRBV10-3 .
CASSGTSVYNEQFF TRBJ2-1 TRBV2 TRBD2
CATSSGLAGYYEQYF TRBJ2-7 TRBV15 TRBD2
CASSFTGMAYEQYF TRBJ2-7 TRBV27 .
CASSLVLRGTGGYTF TRBJ1-2 TRBV7-8 .
CASSLTGGPGHEQFF TRBJ2-1 TRBV7-9 .
CASSPAGVGETQYF TRBJ2-5 TRBV5-1 TRBD2
CASSYGREAFF TRBJ1-1 TRBV6-6 .
CAIRVSGAGGYEQFF TRBJ2-1 TRBV10-3 TRBD2
CASSQGQGNEQYF . TRBV16 TRBD1
CASSVTPRDTGELFF TRBJ2-2 TRBV9 .
CASSRIGGGKDEKLFF TRBJ1-4 TRBV4-1 .
CASSHNRASSGQYF TRBJ2-7 TRBV14 .
CASSQWEGAVGDTEAFF TRBJ1-1 TRBV23-1 .